These T cell receptor beta chains were read from a single sample in a study of beta chain features in type 1 diabetes. The data were produced by immunoSEQ multiplex PCR, yet TCRdb's version contains in-frame clones alone and is incomplete. The sample records about 160,000 clones, around 63% being singletons. Sequencing was carried out using naive CD4+ T cells from blood. These TCRs come from a man aged 25 to 45 with type 1 diabetes. Both conserved end residues are part of each CDR3. A D gene is named only where the DNA matches it firmly. Size is omitted from some rows. Given values are once, few, many or a class for expanded clones.

J | size | D | V | DNA | CDR3
TRBJ2-4 | . | . | TRBV29-1 | TGCAGCGTTCCACTAAAGGAGGGTATAGAAAACATTCAGTACTTC | CSVPLKEGIENIQYF
TRBJ1-2 | . | . | TRBV15 | TGTGCCACCAGTACTTCCTTCGGCGCTAACTATGGCTACACCTTC | CATSTSFGANYGYTF
TRBJ1-6 | . | . | TRBV5-4 | TGTGCCAGCAGCTTGGCCGGCAGCGAGGGTTCACCCCTCCACTTT | CASSLAGSEGSPLHF
TRBJ1-1 | few | . | TRBV29-1 | TGCAGCGCACTGAACAGGGAGGGGAACACTGAAGCTTTCTTT | CSALNREGNTEAFF
TRBJ2-1 | few | . | TRBV30 | TGTGCCTGGAGGGTACGGGACTTATACAATGAGCAGTTCTTC | CAWRVRDLYNEQFF
TRBJ2-7 | once | . | TRBV2 | TGTGCCACGGCTAGGACGACTGACTCCTACGAGCAGTACTTC | CATARTTDSYEQYF
TRBJ2-5 | few | . | TRBV7-9 | TGTGCCAGCAGCTTCCAAGAGACCCAGTACTTC | CASSFQETQYF
TRBJ2-7 | . | . | TRBV30 | TGTGCCTGGAACCCCCACCAAACCTACGAGCAGTACTTC | CAWNPHQTYEQYF
TRBJ1-1 | . | . | TRBV9 | TGTGCCAGCAGCCCAACCGGGAACACTGAAGCTTTCTTT | CASSPTGNTEAFF
TRBJ1-2 | . | TRBD1 | TRBV7-2 | TGTGCCAGCAGCTTAGTTACAGGGGATGGCTACACCTTC | CASSLVTGDGYTF
TRBJ1-6 | few | TRBD1 | TRBV7-9 | TGTGCCAGCAGGAAAACAGGGGCCCGAGGATCACCCCTCCACTTT | CASRKTGARGSPLHF
TRBJ2-5 | . | . | TRBV6-5 | TGTGCCACCAGGGCTCCCCAAGAGACCCAGTACTTC | CATRAPQETQYF
TRBJ2-3 | . | . | TRBV11-2 | TGTGCCAGCAGCGTAAATCGAGATACGCAGTATTTT | CASSVNRDTQYF
TRBJ2-7 | . | . | TRBV7-9 | TGTGCCAGCAGCCCCCCAAGCTACGAGCAGTACTTC | CASSPPSYEQYF
TRBJ1-2 | once | . | TRBV5-1 | TGCGCCAGCAGCTTGGCCGGGGGAGATGGCTACACCTTC | CASSLAGGDGYTF